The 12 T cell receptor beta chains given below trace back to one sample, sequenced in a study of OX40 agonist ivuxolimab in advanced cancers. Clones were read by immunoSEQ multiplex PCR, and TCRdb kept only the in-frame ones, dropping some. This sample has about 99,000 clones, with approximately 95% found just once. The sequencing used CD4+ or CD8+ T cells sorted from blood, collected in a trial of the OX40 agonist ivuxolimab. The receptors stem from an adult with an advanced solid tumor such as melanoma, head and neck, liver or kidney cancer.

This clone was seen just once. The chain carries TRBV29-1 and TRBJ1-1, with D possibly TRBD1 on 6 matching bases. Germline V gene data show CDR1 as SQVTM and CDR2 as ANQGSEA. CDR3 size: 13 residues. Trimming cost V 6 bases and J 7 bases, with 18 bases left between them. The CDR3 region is CSVQGQNKVEAFF. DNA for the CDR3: TGCAGCGTCCAAGGACAGAATAAGGTTGAAGCTTTCTTT.

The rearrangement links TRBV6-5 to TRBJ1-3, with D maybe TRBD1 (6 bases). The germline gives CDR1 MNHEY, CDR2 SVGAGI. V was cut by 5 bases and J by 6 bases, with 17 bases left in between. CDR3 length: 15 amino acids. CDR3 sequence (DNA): TGTGCCAGCAGTAGACCTGTGGGGGCGCAAAACACCATATATTTT. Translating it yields CASSRPVGAQNTIYF.

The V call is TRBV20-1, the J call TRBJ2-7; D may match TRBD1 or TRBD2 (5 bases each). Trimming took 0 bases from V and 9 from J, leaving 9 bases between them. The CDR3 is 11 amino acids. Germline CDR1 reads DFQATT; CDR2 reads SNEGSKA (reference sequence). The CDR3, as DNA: TGCAGTGCTAGAGATGGGGCGGGGCAGTACTTC. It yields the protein CSARDGAGQYF.

CDR3 DNA sequence: TGTGCCAGCAGCTCCCCAGTGGTAGAATACTACACTGAAGCTTTCTTT. Translation: CASSSPVVEYYTEAFF. The chain couples TRBV11-2 to TRBJ1-1, with D hard to call. The CDR3 is 16 residues long. With 4 bases removed from V and 3 bases from J, the gap between germline ends came to 18 bases. The germline V gene has CDR1 SGHAT and CDR2 FQNNGV. The full variable domain, completed using reference TRBV11-2 and TRBJ1-1, is EAGVAQSPRYKIIEKRQSVAFWCNPISGHATLYWYQQILGQGPKLLIQFQNNGVVDDSQLPKDRFSAERLKGVDSTLKIQPAKLEDSAVYLCASSSPVVEYYTEAFFGQGTRLTVV.

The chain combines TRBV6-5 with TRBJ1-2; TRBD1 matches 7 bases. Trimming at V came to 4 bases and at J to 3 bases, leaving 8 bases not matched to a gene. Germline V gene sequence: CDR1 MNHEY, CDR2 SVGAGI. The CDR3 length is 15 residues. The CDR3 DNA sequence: TGTGCCAGCAGTTTTCGACAGGGAGGGTACTATGGCTACACCTTC. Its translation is CASSFRQGGYYGYTF.

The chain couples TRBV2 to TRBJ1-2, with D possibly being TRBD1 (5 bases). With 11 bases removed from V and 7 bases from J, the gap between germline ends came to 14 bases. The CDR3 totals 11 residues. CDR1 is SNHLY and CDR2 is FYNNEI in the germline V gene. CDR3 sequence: CALTGSAGYTF. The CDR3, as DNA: TGTGCCCTAACAGGCAGTGCTGGCTACACCTTC.

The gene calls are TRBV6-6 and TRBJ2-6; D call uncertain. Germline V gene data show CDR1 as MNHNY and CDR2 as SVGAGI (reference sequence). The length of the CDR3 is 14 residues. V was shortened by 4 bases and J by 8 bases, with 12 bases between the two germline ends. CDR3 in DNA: TGTGCCAGCAGTTCCGTCGATAACCCCAACGTCCTGACTTTC. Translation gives CASSSVDNPNVLTF.

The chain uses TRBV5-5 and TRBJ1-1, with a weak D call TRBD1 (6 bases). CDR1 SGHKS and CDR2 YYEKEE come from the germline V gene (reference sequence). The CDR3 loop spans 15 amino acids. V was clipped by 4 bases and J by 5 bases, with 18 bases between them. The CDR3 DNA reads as TGTGCCAGCAGCCGCTTAGGGGGGAGGAGGACTGAAGCTTTCTTT. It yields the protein CASSRLGGRRTEAFF.

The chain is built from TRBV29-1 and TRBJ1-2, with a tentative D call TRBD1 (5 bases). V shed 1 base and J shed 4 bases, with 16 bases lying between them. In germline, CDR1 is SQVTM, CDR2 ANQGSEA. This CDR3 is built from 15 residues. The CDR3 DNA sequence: TGCAGCGTTGAAGCCATGGACAACACCTTCTATGGCTACACCTTC. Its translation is CSVEAMDNTFYGYTF. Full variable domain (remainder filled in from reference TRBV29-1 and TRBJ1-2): SAVISQKPSRDICQRGTSLTIQCQVDSQVTMMFWYRQQPGQSLTLIATANQGSEATYESGFVIDKFPISRPNLTFSTLTVSNMSPEDSSIYLCSVEAMDNTFYGYTFGSGTRLTVV.

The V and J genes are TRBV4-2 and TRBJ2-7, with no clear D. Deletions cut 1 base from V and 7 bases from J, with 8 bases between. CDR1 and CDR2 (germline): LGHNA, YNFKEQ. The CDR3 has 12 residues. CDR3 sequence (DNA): TGTGCCAGCAGCCAAGGTGCTGGGGAGCAGTACTTC. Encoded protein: CASSQGAGEQYF.

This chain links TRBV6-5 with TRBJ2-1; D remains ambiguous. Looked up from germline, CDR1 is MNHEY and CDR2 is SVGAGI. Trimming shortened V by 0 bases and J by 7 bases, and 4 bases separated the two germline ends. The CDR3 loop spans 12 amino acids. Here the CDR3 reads CASSYSPNEQFF. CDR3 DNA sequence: TGTGCCAGCAGTTACTCCCCGAATGAGCAGTTCTTC.

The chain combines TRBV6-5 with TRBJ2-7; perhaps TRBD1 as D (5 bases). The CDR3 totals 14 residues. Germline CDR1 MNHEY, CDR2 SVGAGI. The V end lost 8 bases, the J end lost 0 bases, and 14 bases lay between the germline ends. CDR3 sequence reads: CASGAGSVSYEQYF. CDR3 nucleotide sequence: TGTGCCAGCGGAGCAGGGTCCGTCTCCTACGAGCAGTACTTC.